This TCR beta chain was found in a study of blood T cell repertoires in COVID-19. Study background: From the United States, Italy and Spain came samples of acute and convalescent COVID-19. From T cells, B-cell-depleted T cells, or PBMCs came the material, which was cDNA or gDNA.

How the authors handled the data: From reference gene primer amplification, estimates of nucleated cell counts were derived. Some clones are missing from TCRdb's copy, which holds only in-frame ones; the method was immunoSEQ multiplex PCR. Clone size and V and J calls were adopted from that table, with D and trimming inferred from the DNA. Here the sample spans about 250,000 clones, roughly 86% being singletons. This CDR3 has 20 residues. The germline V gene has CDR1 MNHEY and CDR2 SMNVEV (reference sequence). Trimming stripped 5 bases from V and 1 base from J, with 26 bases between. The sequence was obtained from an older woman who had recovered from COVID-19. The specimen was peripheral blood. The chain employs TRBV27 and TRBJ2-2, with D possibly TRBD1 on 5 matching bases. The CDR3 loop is CASSPPAGLQEALNTGELFF. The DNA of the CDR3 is TGTGCCAGCAGTCCCCCAGCAGGGCTCCAAGAGGCCTTGAACACCGGGGAGCTGTTTTTT.